The sequence of this T cell receptor beta chain was determined in a study of shared T cell receptors in the human thymus. The protocol was immunoSEQ multiplex PCR, while the TCRdb copy is restricted to in-frame clones and leaves out a portion. The sample yields about 660,000 clones, around nine tenths seen once. After removal of 10 bases from V and 4 bases from J, the junction contained 3 bases not matched to a gene. The CDR3 length is 12 residues. CDR1 and CDR2 (germline): MDHEN, SYDVKM. These data were likewise used in another study, on human thymus T cells. That paper notes: Those donating were healthy Finnish infants in corrective surgery for congenital heart defects. Thymic resections from corrective heart surgery supplied the tissue. Thymic and blood repertoires seemed to show skewed V and J gene use. In unrelated individuals, thymic repertoires overlapped highly, according to related research.

This chain uses TRBV28 with TRBJ2-3; 9 nucleotides align to TRBD1. Material: thymocytes. The sequence was collected from a boy younger than two with a congenital heart defect. This CDR3 is CAIQGAPDTQYF. The CDR3 nucleotides are TGTGCCATACAGGGGGCGCCAGATACGCAGTATTTT.